The sequence of this TCR beta chain was determined in a study of CD8 T cells in Susac syndrome (dated by TCRdb to the late 2010s). About the study as a whole: Of the Susac syndrome patients who were sequenced, roughly 6 had clinically active disease and eight or nine were in clinical remission. At blood withdrawal, Susac syndrome patients were either therapy-naive, taking corticosteroids (in some cases with IVIg as well), or taking IVIg alone. The study used repertoire sequencing to test whether antigen drove CD8+ T cell activation and differentiation in Susac syndrome.

RNA was extracted using the RNeasy kit, and about 0.5 to 1 microgram was reverse transcribed with random hexamers. The immunoSEQ multiplex PCR assay, which covers 54 Vbeta and 13 Jbeta segments, was used to amplify TCR beta CDR3 regions. PCR amplification bias was corrected by using a synthetic template baseline for primer optimization and computational correction. The published analysis was carried out like this. Reads were annotated to V, D and J genes per IMGT and analyzed with immunoSEQ Analyzer, keeping only productive sequences. Clonality was calculated as one minus the Shannon entropy normalized by log2 of the number of productive unique sequences. Public and private clones were assessed among the 100 most prevalent clones of each patient and control. Susac-specific clones were defined as absent from healthy and MS cohorts, around 970 published viral clones and other ImmuneACCESS disease sequences. TCRdb redid the processing of the public reads, applying fastp at Q25 and MiXCR, and retained in-frame beta chains. Every CDR3 protein is listed once, alongside the most common genes and DNA of its rows. It is TCRdb's table, rather than the study itself, that gives the V and J calls and clone size. This sample comprises under 200,000 distinct CDR3 sequences, 95% to 97% of them detected only once. The ten largest account for about 0.12% of the sample.

According to the germline V gene, CDR1 reads SQVTM and CDR2 reads ANQGSEA. The CDR3 covers 12 residues, taking in both the cysteine and the phenylalanine. Only the CDR3 part of the read is kept: 36 bases, read in frame from the first base. Trimming costs V 2 bases and J 7 bases, and their ends lie 11 bases apart. Peripheral blood CD8+ and CD4+ T cells from healthy donors, Susac syndrome patients and multiple sclerosis patients were profiled by high-throughput TCR beta sequencing. The Susac syndrome patients fulfilled recently defined diagnostic criteria for definite or probable disease. Bulk CD8+ and CD4+ T cells were purified magnetically by negative isolation, whereas CD8+ TEMRA cells were enriched by FACS. Blood was drawn into EDTA tubes, processed within 24 hours, and PBMCs were isolated by density gradient centrifugation. PBMCs destined for TCR sequencing were cryopreserved in liquid nitrogen and later thawed in a 37 °C water bath. The sorted or isolated CD4+, CD8+ and CD8+ TEMRA cells reached a purity of at least 90%.

Overall study results and their limits: The TCR sequencing and HLA analysis was acknowledged to have included a relatively small number of individuals. In patients with Susac syndrome, the CD4+ T cell repertoire showed no detectable clonal expansion.

Remarks on this clonotype: The antigen it recognizes is unknown. There are no base qualities to consult, and no much larger clone falls within one base.

Sequencing was performed on CD4+ T cells from PBMCs. The sequence links TRBV29-1 to TRBJ1-2; too little of a D gene remains to name it. The clonotype was recovered from a human donor with Susac syndrome. CDR3 loop: CSVEMGASGYTF. The sequence in DNA is TGCAGCGTTGAAATGGGAGCGAGTGGCTACACCTTC.